The 24 T cell receptor beta chains reported below all come from one sample, sequenced in a study of beta chain features in type 1 diabetes. Expressed TCRB transcripts were sequenced, since all the RNA that had been isolated was reverse transcribed. The method was immunoSEQ multiplex PCR; TCRdb's version includes in-frame clones alone and lacks a portion of them. The repertoire holds some 150,000 clones, with roughly a tenth as singletons. Sequencing used central memory CD4+ T cells from blood. All receptors come from a man between 18 and 29 years old in good health.

This clone has more than one count but fewer than ten. This rearrangement joins TRBV7-8 to TRBJ1-2; 8 bases align to TRBD1. Trimming at V came to 5 bases and at J to 4 bases, leaving 3 bases not matched to a gene. The germline V gene has CDR1 SGHVS and CDR2 FQNEAQ. The CDR3 spans 13 residues. This CDR3 is CASSPGQGYGYTF. In nucleotides, the CDR3 is TGTGCCAGCAGCCCCGGACAGGGCTATGGCTACACCTTC.

This clone has just a few counts. The V and J genes are TRBV29-1 and TRBJ1-2; D uncertain. The CDR3 is made up of 14 amino acids. CDR1 SQVTM and CDR2 ANQGSEA come from the germline V gene. Trimming cost V 3 bases and J 7 bases, with 18 bases left between them. The CDR3 region has the DNA TGCAGCGTTGATCGGGAGGGTCCCGCAGGTGGCTACACCTTC. It specifies CSVDREGPAGGYTF.

The chain combines TRBV29-1 with TRBJ2-5, with a possible D match to TRBD1 (5 bases). Between the trimmed V and J ends, which lost 6 bases and 4 bases, there was a span of 9 bases. This CDR3 spans 11 amino acids. Germline V gene lookup returns CDR1 SQVTM and CDR2 ANQGSEA. CDR3 DNA: TGCAGCGTGGCCCAGGGAGAGACCCAGTACTTC. Its protein product is CSVAQGETQYF.

The chain combines TRBV11-2 with TRBJ2-1; D is perhaps TRBD2 (6 bases). The CDR3 extends over 15 amino acids. The V end lost 1 base, the J end lost 3 bases, and 10 bases lay between the germline ends. Germline CDR1 is SGHAT and CDR2 is FQNNGV. CDR3 nucleotides: TGTGCCAGCAGCTTAGGCGGGACGTACTACAATGAGCAGTTCTTC. Translation gives CASSLGGTYYNEQFF.

This clone was seen a few times. The rearrangement uses TRBV2 and TRBJ2-7, with D uncertain. The CDR3 loop spans 15 amino acids. Germline values: CDR1 SNHLY, CDR2 FYNNEI. V dropped 0 bases and J dropped 3 bases, with 12 bases sitting between them. CDR3 nucleotides: TGTGCCAGCAGTGAAGCGCGCGCAGGTGTCTACGAGCAGTACTTC. It specifies CASSEARAGVYEQYF. Full variable domain (remainder filled in from reference TRBV2 and TRBJ2-7): EPEVTQTPSHQVTQMGQEVILRCVPISNHLYFYWYRQILGQKVEFLVSFYNNEISEKSEIFDDQFSVERPDGSNFTLKIRSTKLEDSAMYFCASSEARAGVYEQYFGPGTRLTVT.

This clone was observed a handful of times. The chain has TRBV5-1 and TRBJ1-4; unclear D gene. This CDR3 spans 16 amino acids. Trimming pared 5 bases from V and 1 base from J, leaving 15 bases between. Germline CDR1 and CDR2: SGHRS and YFSETQ. The CDR3, as DNA: TGCGCCAGCAGGTCTCTATCCGGGGAAACTAATGAAAAACTGTTTTTT. Protein product: CASRSLSGETNEKLFF.

This clone was seen only a few times. The V call is TRBV30, the J call TRBJ2-2; 11 nucleotides line up with TRBD2. The germline CDR1 and CDR2 sequences are GTSNPN and SVGIG (reference sequence). After removal of 3 bases from V and 7 bases from J, the junction contained 10 bases not matched to a gene. The CDR3 consists of 16 residues. CDR3 sequence: CAWRFPGLAAGGELFF. The CDR3, as DNA: TGTGCCTGGAGGTTTCCGGGACTAGCGGCCGGCGGGGAGCTGTTTTTT.

This clone was picked up a small number of times. The chain joins TRBV7-6 to TRBJ2-1, with 11 nucleotides matching TRBD2. Germline-derived CDR1 and CDR2 are SGHVS and FNYEAQ. V gave up 2 bases and J gave up 7 bases; unmatched junction bases: 10. The CDR3 covers 17 residues. The CDR3 loop reads CASSLMLAGGAWNEQFF. CDR3 nucleotides: TGTGCCAGCAGCTTAATGCTAGCGGGGGGAGCTTGGAATGAGCAGTTCTTC.

This clone was picked up a small number of times. The chain couples TRBV6-1 to TRBJ2-3, with 13 bases lining up with TRBD2. The CDR3 runs 15 residues. Germline-derived CDR1 and CDR2 are MNHNS and SASEGT. Trimming at V came to 5 bases and at J to 6 bases, leaving 5 bases not matched to a gene. The CDR3 DNA is TGTGCCAGCAGTCCACTAGCGGGGGGGCTGGATACGCAGTATTTT. It codes for CASSPLAGGLDTQYF.

This clone was seen a few times. V gene TRBV4-3 combines with J gene TRBJ1-2; no definite D call. The CDR3 contains 13 residues. V was pared by 0 bases and J by 4 bases, with 6 bases between. The germline V gene has CDR1 LGHNA and CDR2 YSLEER. As DNA, the CDR3 is TGCGCCAGCAGCCAAGAGACTTTCTATGGCTACACCTTC. It yields the protein CASSQETFYGYTF.

This clone showed up just a few times. V gene TRBV7-2 combines with J gene TRBJ2-1; possible D gene TRBD2, 6 bases. This CDR3 is 16 amino acids long. Germline CDR1 reads SGHTA; CDR2 reads FQGNSA. V was shortened by 5 bases and J by 1 base, with 15 bases between the two germline ends. The CDR3 DNA follows: TGTGCCAGCAGCCTGCTCGGGGCGGGGTCCTACAATGAGCAGTTCTTC. Translated, it gives CASSLLGAGSYNEQFF.

V usage is TRBV18 and J usage is TRBJ2-2; maybe TRBD1 (5 bases). Per the germline V gene, CDR1 is KGHSH and CDR2 is LQKENI. Trimming removed 3 bases at V and 3 bases at J, with 14 bases between. The CDR3 extends over 16 amino acids. The CDR3 here is CASSPPGNPDTGELFF. DNA of the CDR3: TGTGCCAGCTCACCGCCAGGGAATCCTGACACCGGGGAGCTGTTTTTT.

The CDR3 DNA reads TGTGCCAGCAGTTTACAGGGTTCTTGGGGAGGAAACACCATATATTTT. It codes for CASSLQGSWGGNTIYF. The chain is built from TRBV6-5 and TRBJ1-3, with D possibly TRBD1 on 6 matching bases. Deletions cut 4 bases from V and 4 bases from J, with 17 bases between. The CDR3 totals 16 residues. Germline assignment: CDR1 MNHEY and CDR2 SVGAGI.

For the CDR3, the DNA is TGTGCCAGCCTGAAGGCCGAGGCAGGGCAAGGAAATGGCTACACCTTC. Its translation: CASLKAEAGQGNGYTF. This chain connects TRBV27 to TRBJ1-2; D may be TRBD1 (5 bases). The CDR3 sequence is 16 residues long. Between the trimmed V and J ends, which lost 8 bases and 6 bases, there was a span of 25 bases. Germline V gene lookup returns CDR1 MNHEY and CDR2 SMNVEV (reference sequence).

Only a few counts were recorded for this clone. The chain couples TRBV6-5 to TRBJ2-3, with D perhaps matching TRBD2 (5 bases). The ends were cut back, 7 bases at V and 0 bases at J, with 11 bases in the middle. The CDR3 runs to 14 residues. Per the germline V gene, CDR1 is MNHEY and CDR2 is SVGAGI. For the CDR3, the DNA is TGTGCCAGCACCCCGGGGTTGAGCACAGATACGCAGTATTTT. Amino acid sequence: CASTPGLSTDTQYF.

Here the CDR3 DNA reads TGTGCCAGCAGCCTTAGAGGGGGAGCCGGGCTTGGGGCCAACGTCCTGACTTTC. Protein product: CASSLRGGAGLGANVLTF. The gene calls are TRBV7-3 and TRBJ2-6; D perhaps matches TRBD1 (6 bases). This CDR3 has 18 amino acids. Per the germline V gene, CDR1 is SGHTA and CDR2 is FQGTGA. Trimming cost V 5 bases and J 3 bases, with 20 bases left between them.

The V and J genes are TRBV23-1 and TRBJ2-3, with D perhaps TRBD2 (5 bases). TRBV23-1 has ORF status, its function being uncertain. The CDR3 extends over 16 amino acids. The V and J ends lost 2 bases and 1 base respectively, with 13 bases between them. Here the CDR3 reads CASSQNDYMRTDTQYF. CDR3 coding DNA: TGCGCCAGCAGTCAAAACGACTACATGCGCACAGATACGCAGTATTTT.

In this sample, this clone turned up a few times. Other DNA sequences in the same sample also yield this CDR3. The chain links TRBV10-3 to TRBJ1-5; D not certain. CDR1 and CDR2 (germline): ENHRY, SYGVKD. The CDR3 totals 13 residues. Trimming took 0 bases from V and 4 from J, leaving 4 bases between them. CDR3 region: CAISESTNQPQHF. CDR3 in DNA: TGTGCCATCAGTGAGTCAACAAATCAGCCCCAGCATTTT.

The gene calls are TRBV2 and TRBJ1-2, with TRBD1 as a possible D gene (5 bases). The CDR3 is 13 residues long. Trimming removed 4 bases at V and 6 bases at J, with 12 bases between. Germline assignment: CDR1 SNHLY and CDR2 FYNNEI. CDR3 in DNA: TGTGCCAGCAGTGCGCGAGGAGGGGATGGCTACACCTTC. As protein: CASSARGGDGYTF.

Note on this clone: The DNA is left out, because the CDR3 cannot be placed on it with certainty; the CDR3 is given as TCRdb lists it. The genes are TRBV10-2 and TRBJ2-2; the DNA was not compared with TRBD2, the D call given in the table. Germline CDR1 reads WSHSY; CDR2 reads SAAADI. Ends included, the CDR3 has 14 residues. The chain's CDR3 is CASMGSGTPGSCFF.

The sample holds one count of this clone. J is TRBJ1-2 and V is TRBV29-1; TRBD1 aligns across 7 bases. The germline V gene has CDR1 SQVTM and CDR2 ANQGSEA. The V segment lost 1 base and the J segment 0 bases; nucleotides outside the gene matches: 8. The CDR3 is 16 amino acids. The CDR3 sequence: CSVEGTDRDPNYGYTF. The CDR3 DNA sequence: TGCAGCGTTGAAGGGACAGACAGGGACCCTAACTATGGCTACACCTTC.

This clone appeared a few times. This chain joins TRBV11-2 and TRBJ2-1, with D maybe TRBD1 (5 bases). V gave up 5 bases and J gave up 10 bases, with 15 bases separating them. There are 13 residues in the CDR3. Germline V gene sequence: CDR1 SGHAT, CDR2 FQNNGV. The CDR3 is CASSLPTDSEQFF. CDR3 nucleotide sequence: TGTGCCAGCAGCCTTCCGACAGACAGCGAGCAGTTCTTC.

J is TRBJ1-6 and V is TRBV20-1; D might be TRBD1 (5 bases). V was cut by 8 bases and J by 15 bases, with 17 bases left in between. This CDR3 is 11 amino acids long. The germline CDR1 and CDR2 sequences are DFQATT and SNEGSKA (reference sequence). The CDR3 DNA is TGCAGTCCAACGACGAGGCAGGGCCTCCACTTT. Residues: CSPTTRQGLHF.

This clone turned up a few times. The V gene is TRBV11-2, the J gene TRBJ2-5, with 8 bases matching TRBD1. CDR3 length: 15 residues. From germline, CDR1 is SGHAT and CDR2 FQNNGV. J lost 1 base, V lost 6 bases, and 7 bases had no gene match. The CDR3 loop is CASSRQGALQETQYF. DNA for the CDR3: TGTGCCAGCAGTCGGCAGGGGGCCCTCCAAGAGACCCAGTACTTC.